This paragraph reports one T cell receptor (beta chain). The data were taken from a study of blood T cell repertoires in COVID-19. Study as a whole: Whether acute or convalescent, the COVID-19 samples came from the United States, Italy and Spain. From T cells, B-cell-depleted T cells, or PBMCs came the material, which was cDNA or gDNA.

Looked up from germline, CDR1 is SGHRS and CDR2 is YFSETQ. CDR3 length equals 16 residues. Unmatched junction bases numbered 9, after V lost 3 bases and J lost 0 bases. In the original analysis: Scientists estimated how many nucleated cells there were by amplifying reference gene primers. Here immunoSEQ multiplex PCR was the method, and the copy in TCRdb shows in-frame clones only, minus some. V and J calls and clone size are as listed in that table; D and trimming were resolved from the DNA. This table has some 170,000 clones, about 80% appearing once. The J gene is TRBJ2-7, the V gene TRBV5-1; TRBD2 agrees at 7 bases. Sequenced: peripheral blood. This receptor was obtained from a woman of 80 years or more with acute or convalescent COVID-19. DNA of the CDR3: TGCGCCAGCAGCTGGACGAAAGCGGGGTTCTCCTACGAGCAGTACTTC. Its protein product is CASSWTKAGFSYEQYF.